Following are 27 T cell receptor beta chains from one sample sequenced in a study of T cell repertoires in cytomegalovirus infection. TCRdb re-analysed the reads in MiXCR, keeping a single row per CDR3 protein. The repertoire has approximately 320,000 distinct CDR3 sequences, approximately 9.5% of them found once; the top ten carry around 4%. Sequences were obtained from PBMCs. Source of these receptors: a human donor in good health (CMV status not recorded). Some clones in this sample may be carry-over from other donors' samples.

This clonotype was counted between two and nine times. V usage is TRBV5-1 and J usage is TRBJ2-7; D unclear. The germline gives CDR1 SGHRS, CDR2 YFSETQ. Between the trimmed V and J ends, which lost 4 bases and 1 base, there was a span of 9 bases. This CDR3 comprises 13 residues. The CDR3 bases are TGCGCCAGCAGCCCCTACCCATCCTACGAGCAGTACTTC. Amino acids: CASSPYPSYEQYF.

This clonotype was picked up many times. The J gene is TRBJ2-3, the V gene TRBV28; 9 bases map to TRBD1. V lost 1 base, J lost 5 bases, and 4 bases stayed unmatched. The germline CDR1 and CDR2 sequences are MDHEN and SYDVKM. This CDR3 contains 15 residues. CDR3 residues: CASSLYGTGLDTQYF. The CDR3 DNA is TGTGCCAGCAGTTTATACGGGACAGGGTTAGATACGCAGTATTTT.

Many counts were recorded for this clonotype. For the CDR3, the DNA is TGTGCCAGCAGCCCCGGAGAGACCCAGTACTTC. Protein: CASSPGETQYF. The J gene is TRBJ2-5, the V gene TRBV18; D is uncertain. The germline V and J ends were trimmed by 8 bases and 4 bases, with 8 bases remaining between them. The CDR3 spans 11 residues. Germline lookup yields CDR1 KGHSH and CDR2 LQKENI. The complete variable domain, with remaining parts taken from reference TRBV18 and TRBJ2-5, reads NAGVMQNPRHLVRRRGQEARLRCSPMKGHSHVYWYRQLPEEGLKFMVYLQKENIIDESGMPKERFSAEFPKEGPSILRIQQVVRGDSAAYFCASSPGETQYFGPGTRLLVL.

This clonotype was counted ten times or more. In DNA form, the CDR3 reads TGTGCCAGCAGTTTAGTTCAGGGATCGGGTGGCTACACCTTC. Protein: CASSLVQGSGGYTF. The chain uses TRBV12-3 or TRBV12-4 and TRBJ1-2; the D gene is possibly TRBD1 (5 bases). Between the trimmed V and J ends, which lost 1 base and 7 bases, there was a span of 13 bases. CDR3 length equals 14 residues.

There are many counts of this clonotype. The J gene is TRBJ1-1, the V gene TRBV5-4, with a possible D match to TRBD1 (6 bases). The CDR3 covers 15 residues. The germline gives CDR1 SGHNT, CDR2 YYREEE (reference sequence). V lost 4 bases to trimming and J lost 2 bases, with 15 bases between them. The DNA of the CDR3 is TGTGCCAGCAGCGGGGGGTTACAGGGAAACACTGAAGCTTTCTTT. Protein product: CASSGGLQGNTEAFF.

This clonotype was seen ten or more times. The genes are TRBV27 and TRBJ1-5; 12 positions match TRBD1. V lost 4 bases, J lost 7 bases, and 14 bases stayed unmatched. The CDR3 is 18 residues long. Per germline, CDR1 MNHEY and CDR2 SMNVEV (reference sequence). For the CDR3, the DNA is TGTGCCAGCAGTTCACTGAGTCCCGGGACAGGGGGCGGGCAGCCCCAGCATTTT. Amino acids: CASSSLSPGTGGGQPQHF.

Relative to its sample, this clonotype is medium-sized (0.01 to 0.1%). CDR3 nucleotides: TGTGCCAGCAGTCTTGGAATCGGCGGGGGGGAAGAGACCCAGTACTTC. This translates into CASSLGIGGGEETQYF. The chain is built from TRBV7-2 and TRBJ2-5; 9 bases align to TRBD2. J was trimmed by 3 bases and V by 6 bases; bases with no gene match: 11. Germline-derived CDR1 and CDR2 are SGHTA and FQGNSA. This CDR3 has 16 amino acids.

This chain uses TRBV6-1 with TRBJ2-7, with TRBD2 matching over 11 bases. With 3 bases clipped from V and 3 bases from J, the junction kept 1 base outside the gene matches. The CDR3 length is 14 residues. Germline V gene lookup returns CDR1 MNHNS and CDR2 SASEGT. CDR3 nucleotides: TGTGCCAGCAGTGATACTAGCGGGAGCTACGAGCAGTACTTC. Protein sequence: CASSDTSGSYEQYF.

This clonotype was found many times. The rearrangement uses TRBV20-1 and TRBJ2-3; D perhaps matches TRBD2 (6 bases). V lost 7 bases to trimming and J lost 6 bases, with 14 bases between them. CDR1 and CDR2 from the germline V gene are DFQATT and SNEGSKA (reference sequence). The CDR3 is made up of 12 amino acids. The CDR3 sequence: CSVAESGDTQYF. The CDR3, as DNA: TGCAGTGTAGCGGAGTCCGGCGATACGCAGTATTTT.

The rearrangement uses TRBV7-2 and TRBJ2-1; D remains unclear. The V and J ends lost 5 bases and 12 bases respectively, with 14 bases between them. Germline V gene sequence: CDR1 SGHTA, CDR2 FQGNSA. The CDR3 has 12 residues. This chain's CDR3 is CASSQDGPSQFF. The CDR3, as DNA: TGTGCCAGCAGCCAGGATGGGCCCTCGCAGTTCTTC.

The CDR3: CASSGTPITFGSQYF. The DNA for the CDR3 is TGTGCCAGCAGTGGTACCCCAATAACTTTCGGATCGCAGTATTTT. V and J are TRBV2 and TRBJ2-3; D ambiguous. Germline lookup yields CDR1 SNHLY and CDR2 FYNNEI. Trimming cost V 4 bases and J 10 bases, with 21 bases left between them. This CDR3 is 15 amino acids long. Supplemented by reference TRBV2 and TRBJ2-3, the full variable domain reads EPEVTQTPSHQVTQMGQEVILRCVPISNHLYFYWYRQILGQKVEFLVSFYNNEISEKSEIFDDQFSVERPDGSNFTLKIRSTKLEDSAMYFCASSGTPITFGSQYFGPGTRLTVL.

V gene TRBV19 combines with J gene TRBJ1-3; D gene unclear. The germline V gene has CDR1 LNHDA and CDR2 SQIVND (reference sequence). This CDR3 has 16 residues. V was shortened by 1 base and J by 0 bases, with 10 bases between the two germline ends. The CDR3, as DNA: TGTGCCAGTAGTATAGCAGTTCGCTTCTCTGGAAACACCATATATTTT. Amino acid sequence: CASSIAVRFSGNTIYF. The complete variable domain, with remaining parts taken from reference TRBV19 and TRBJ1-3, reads DGGITQSPKYLFRKEGQNVTLSCEQNLNHDAMYWYRQDPGQGLRLIYYSQIVNDFQKGDIAEGYSVSREKKESFPLTVTSAQKNPTAFYLCASSIAVRFSGNTIYFGEGSWLTVV.

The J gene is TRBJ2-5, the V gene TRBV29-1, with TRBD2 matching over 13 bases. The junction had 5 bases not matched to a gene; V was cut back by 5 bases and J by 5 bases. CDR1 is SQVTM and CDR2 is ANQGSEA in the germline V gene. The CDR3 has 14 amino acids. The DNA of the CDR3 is TGCAGCGTTAGGACTAGCGGGAGATGGGAGACCCAGTACTTC. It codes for CSVRTSGRWETQYF. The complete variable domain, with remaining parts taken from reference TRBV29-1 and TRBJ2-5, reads SAVISQKPSRDICQRGTSLTIQCQVDSQVTMMFWYRQQPGQSLTLIATANQGSEATYESGFVIDKFPISRPNLTFSTLTVSNMSPEDSSIYLCSVRTSGRWETQYFGPGTRLLVL.

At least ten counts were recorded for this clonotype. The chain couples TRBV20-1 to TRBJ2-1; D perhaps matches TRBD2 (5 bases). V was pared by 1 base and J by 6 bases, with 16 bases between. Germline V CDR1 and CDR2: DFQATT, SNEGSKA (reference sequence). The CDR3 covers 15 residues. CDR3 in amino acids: CSARGRTEGLNEQFF. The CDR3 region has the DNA TGCAGTGCTAGAGGGCGGACGGAAGGACTCAATGAGCAGTTCTTC.

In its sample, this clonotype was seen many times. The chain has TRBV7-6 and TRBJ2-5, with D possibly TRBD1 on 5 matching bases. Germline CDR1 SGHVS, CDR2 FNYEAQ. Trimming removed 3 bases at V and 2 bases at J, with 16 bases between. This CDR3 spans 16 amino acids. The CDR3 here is CASSFRQRGFQETQYF. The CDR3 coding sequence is TGTGCCAGCAGCTTTAGACAAAGGGGCTTTCAAGAGACCCAGTACTTC.

Written as DNA, the CDR3 is TGTGCCAGCTCCCCTAGCGCGAGCTCCTACGAGCAGTACTTC. It specifies CASSPSASSYEQYF. The chain has TRBV18 and TRBJ2-7; D might be TRBD2 (6 bases). Germline V gene data show CDR1 as KGHSH and CDR2 as LQKENI. There are 14 residues in the CDR3. Trimming left V 6 bases short and J 0 bases short, with 12 bases between.

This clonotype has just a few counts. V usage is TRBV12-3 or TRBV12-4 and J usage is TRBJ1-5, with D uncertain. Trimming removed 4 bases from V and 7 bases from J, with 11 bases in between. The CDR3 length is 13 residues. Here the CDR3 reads CASSSLENQPQHF. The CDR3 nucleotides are TGTGCCAGCAGTTCCCTCGAAAACCAGCCCCAGCATTTT.

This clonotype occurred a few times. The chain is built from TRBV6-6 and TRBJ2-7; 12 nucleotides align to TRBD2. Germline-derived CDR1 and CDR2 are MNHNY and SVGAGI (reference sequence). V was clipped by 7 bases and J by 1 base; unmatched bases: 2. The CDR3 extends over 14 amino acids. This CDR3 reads CASIGLAGSYEQYF. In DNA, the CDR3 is TGTGCCAGCATTGGACTAGCGGGATCCTACGAGCAGTACTTC.

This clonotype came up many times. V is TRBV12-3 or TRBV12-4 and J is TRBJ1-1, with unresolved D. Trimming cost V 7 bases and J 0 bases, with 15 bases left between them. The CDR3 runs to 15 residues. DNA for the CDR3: TGTGCCAGCACCCACCCGAAGAGGATGAACACTGAAGCTTTCTTT. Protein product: CASTHPKRMNTEAFF.

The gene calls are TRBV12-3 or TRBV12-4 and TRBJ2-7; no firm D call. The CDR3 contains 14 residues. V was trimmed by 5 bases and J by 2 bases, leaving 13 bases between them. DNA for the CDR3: TGTGCCAGCAGTCCGCAAACGTTACCCTACGAGCAGTACTTC. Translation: CASSPQTLPYEQYF.

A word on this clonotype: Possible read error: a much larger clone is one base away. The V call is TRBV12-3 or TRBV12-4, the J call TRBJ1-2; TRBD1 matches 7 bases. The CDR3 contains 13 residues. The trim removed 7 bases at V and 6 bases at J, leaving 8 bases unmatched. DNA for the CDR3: TGTGCCAGCACCCTCAACAGGGGCAATGGCTACACCTTC. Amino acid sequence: CASTLNRGNGYTF.

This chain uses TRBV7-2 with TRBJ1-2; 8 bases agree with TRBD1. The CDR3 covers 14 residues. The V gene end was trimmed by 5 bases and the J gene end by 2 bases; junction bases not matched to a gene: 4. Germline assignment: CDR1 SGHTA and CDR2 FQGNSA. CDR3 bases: TGTGCCAGCAGCGAGACAGGGGCAAACTATGGCTACACCTTC. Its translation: CASSETGANYGYTF.

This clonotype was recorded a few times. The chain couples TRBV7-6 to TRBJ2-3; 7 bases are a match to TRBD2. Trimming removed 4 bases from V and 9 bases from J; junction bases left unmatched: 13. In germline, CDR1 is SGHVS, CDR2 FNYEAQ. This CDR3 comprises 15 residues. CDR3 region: CASSSSSGPRGTQYF. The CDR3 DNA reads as TGTGCCAGCAGCTCCTCTAGCGGTCCGAGGGGAACGCAGTATTTT.

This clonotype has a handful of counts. In DNA form, the CDR3 reads TGTGCCAGCAGCTTACTAGCGGCAGAGCAGTACTTC. Its translation: CASSLLAAEQYF. The J gene is TRBJ2-7, the V gene TRBV7-8, with 7 bases matching TRBD2. Germline V gene lookup returns CDR1 SGHVS and CDR2 FQNEAQ. CDR3 length equals 12 residues. The junction had 2 bases not matched to a gene; V was cut back by 2 bases and J by 7 bases.

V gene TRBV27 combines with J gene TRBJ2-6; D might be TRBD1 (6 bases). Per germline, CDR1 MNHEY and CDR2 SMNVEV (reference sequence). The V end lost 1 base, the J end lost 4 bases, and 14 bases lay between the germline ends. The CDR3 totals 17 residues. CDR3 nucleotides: TGTGCCAGCAGTTTATTCTATCAGGGGCCGGGGGCCAACGTCCTGACTTTC. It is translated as CASSLFYQGPGANVLTF.

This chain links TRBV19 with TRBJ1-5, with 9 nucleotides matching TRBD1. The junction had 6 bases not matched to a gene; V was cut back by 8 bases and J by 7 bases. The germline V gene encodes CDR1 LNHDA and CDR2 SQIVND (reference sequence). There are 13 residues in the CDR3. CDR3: CASSDRGSQPQHF. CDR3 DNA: TGTGCCAGTTCTGACAGGGGGTCCCAGCCCCAGCATTTT. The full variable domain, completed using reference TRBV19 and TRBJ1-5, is DGGITQSPKYLFRKEGQNVTLSCEQNLNHDAMYWYRQDPGQGLRLIYYSQIVNDFQKGDIAEGYSVSREKKESFPLTVTSAQKNPTAFYLCASSDRGSQPQHFGDGTRLSIL.

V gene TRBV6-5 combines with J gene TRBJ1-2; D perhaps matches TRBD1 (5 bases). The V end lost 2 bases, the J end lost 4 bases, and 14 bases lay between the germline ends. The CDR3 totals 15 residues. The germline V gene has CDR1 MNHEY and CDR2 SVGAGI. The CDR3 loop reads CASSYRAGKGYGYTF. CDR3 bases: TGTGCCAGCAGTTACCGCGCAGGGAAAGGCTATGGCTACACCTTC.